What follows are 28 T cell receptor beta chains derived from one specimen sequenced in a study of cytomegalovirus exposure and HLA in healthy donors. The PCR used 60 Vbeta and 13 Jbeta primers. Only in-frame clones appear in the TCRdb table, and some are missing; sequencing was by immunoSEQ multiplex PCR. In the table there are around 94,000 clones, approximately 77% of which are singletons. Material: PBMCs. Every receptor here comes from a middle-aged woman in good health and CMV-seronegative.

This rearrangement joins TRBV5-1 to TRBJ2-3; the D gene is possibly TRBD2 (6 bases). V shed 2 bases and J shed 2 bases, with 9 bases lying between them. Germline V gives CDR1 SGHRS, CDR2 YFSETQ. The CDR3 consists of 14 residues. CDR3 amino acids: CASSLGGVTDTQYF. The CDR3 DNA is TGCGCCAGCAGCTTAGGCGGGGTCACAGATACGCAGTATTTT.

This clone was observed a handful of times. The rearrangement uses TRBV18 and TRBJ2-3; unclear D gene. The CDR3 spans 15 residues. CDR1 is KGHSH and CDR2 is LQKENI in the germline V gene. V lost 2 bases and J lost 3, with 12 bases in between. CDR3 sequence (DNA): TGTGCCAGCTCACCAATCATGCCAGGTACAGATACGCAGTATTTT. Encoded protein: CASSPIMPGTDTQYF.

This chain joins TRBV7-9 and TRBJ1-1; D perhaps matches TRBD1 (5 bases). CDR1 SEHNR and CDR2 FQNEAQ come from the germline V gene (reference sequence). The CDR3 loop spans 13 amino acids. The V end lost 8 bases, the J end lost 3 bases, and 13 bases lay between the germline ends. The CDR3 DNA follows: TGTGCCAGCGCTGTGGGGGGGGACACTGAAGCTTTCTTT. Translation: CASAVGGDTEAFF.

The chain has TRBV15 and TRBJ2-7, with TRBD2 as a possible D gene (5 bases). Trimming pared 0 bases from V and 1 base from J, leaving 13 bases between. The CDR3 spans 16 residues. Germline loops: CDR1 LNHNV, CDR2 YYDKDF (reference sequence). The CDR3 here is CATSRDRASSSYEQYF. CDR3 DNA sequence: TGTGCCACCAGCAGAGATCGGGCTAGCAGTTCCTACGAGCAGTACTTC.

DNA for the CDR3: TGTGCCAGCAGCTTCGGTGCCTCTAACTATGGCTACACCTTC. It is translated as CASSFGASNYGYTF. The rearrangement uses TRBV5-4 and TRBJ1-2; D unclear. Trimming stripped 2 bases from V and 0 bases from J, with 8 bases between. The CDR3 contains 14 residues. Germline values: CDR1 SGHNT, CDR2 YYREEE (reference sequence).

The chain joins TRBV4-1 to TRBJ2-5, with a possible D match to TRBD1 (6 bases). The CDR3 length is 16 residues. V shed 0 bases and J shed 1 base, with 12 bases lying between them. Per germline, CDR1 MGHRA and CDR2 YSYEKL. The CDR3 nucleotides are TGCGCCAGCAGCCAAGATCGAGGGACAAGCCAAGAGACCCAGTACTTC. Translation: CASSQDRGTSQETQYF.

V and J are TRBV5-1 and TRBJ2-3; possibly TRBD2 for D (7 bases). Germline CDR1 is SGHRS and CDR2 is YFSETQ. The CDR3 runs to 14 residues. Trimming took off 4 bases at V and 1 base at J, with 10 bases between the two ends. CDR3: CASSGGAGTDTQYF. The CDR3 nucleotides are TGCGCCAGCAGCGGGGGGGCGGGCACAGATACGCAGTATTTT. The variable domain in full, completed from reference TRBV5-1 and TRBJ2-3, reads KAGVTQTPRYLIKTRGQQVTLSCSPISGHRSVSWYQQTPGQGLQFLFEYFSETQRNKGNFPGRFSGRQFSNSRSEMNVSTLELGDSALYLCASSGGAGTDTQYFGPGTRLTVL.

V usage is TRBV2 and J usage is TRBJ1-4; D not certain. CDR3 length: 15 residues. Germline-derived CDR1 and CDR2 are SNHLY and FYNNEI. V was pared by 2 bases and J by 8 bases, with 15 bases between. The CDR3 loop reads CASSERGQLREKLFF. CDR3 sequence (DNA): TGTGCCAGCAGTGAAAGAGGGCAGCTGAGAGAAAAACTGTTTTTT.

This rearrangement joins TRBV5-1 to TRBJ2-1, with 8 bases identical to TRBD2. The V gene's germline CDR1 is SGHRS and CDR2 YFSETQ. J was trimmed by 1 base and V by 2 bases; bases with no gene match: 2. The CDR3 length is 15 residues. CDR3 sequence (DNA): TGCGCCAGCAGCTTCGGCGGGGGGTCCTACAATGAGCAGTTCTTC. It encodes CASSFGGGSYNEQFF.

The CDR3 loop reads CASAGDTDTQYF. The CDR3 nucleotides read TGTGCCAGCGCGGGGGACACAGATACGCAGTATTTT. The J gene is TRBJ2-3, the V gene TRBV2, with TRBD2 matching over 7 bases. Germline assignment: CDR1 SNHLY and CDR2 FYNNEI. The CDR3 is 12 residues long. The trim removed 8 bases at V and 2 bases at J, leaving 1 base unmatched.

V usage is TRBV11-3 and J usage is TRBJ2-1, with TRBD2 identical over 12 bases. This CDR3 is 15 amino acids long. Unmatched junction bases numbered 6, after V lost 5 bases and J lost 7 bases. Germline V gene sequence: CDR1 SGHNT, CDR2 YENEEA. The CDR3 loop is CASSQPLAGGNEQFF. For the CDR3, the DNA is TGTGCCAGCAGCCAACCACTAGCGGGGGGAAATGAGCAGTTCTTC.

The CDR3 loop is CASSQNPTGRSNQPQHF. For the CDR3, the DNA is TGCGCCAGCAGTCAAAACCCGACCGGCAGGAGCAATCAGCCCCAGCATTTT. This chain connects TRBV23-1 to TRBJ1-5; D is undetermined. TRBV23-1 has ORF status, its function being uncertain. V dropped 2 bases and J dropped 1 base, with 15 bases sitting between them. The CDR3 is 17 residues long.

The chain recombines TRBV7-4 with TRBJ1-2; D not resolved. Germline V gene data show CDR1 as SGHVT and CDR2 as SQSDAQ. The ends were cut back, 1 base at V and 4 bases at J, with 34 bases in the middle. This CDR3 has 22 residues. In nucleotides, the CDR3 is TGTGCCAGCAGCTTAGTGCGTGGGTTCGCCTGGACTCGGGGAAAGACACTCTATGGCTACACCTTC. Translated: CASSLVRGFAWTRGKTLYGYTF. Combining the CDR3 with reference TRBV7-4 and TRBJ1-2 gives the whole variable domain GAGVSQSPRYKVAKRGRDVALRCDSISGHVTLYWYRQTLGQGSEVLTYSQSDAQRDKSGRPSGRFSAERPERSVSTLKIQRTEQGDSAVYLCASSLVRGFAWTRGKTLYGYTFGSGTRLTVV.

The chain joins TRBV4-1 to TRBJ1-2, with a possible D match to TRBD1 (5 bases). The CDR3 covers 13 residues. With 5 bases removed from V and 6 bases from J, the gap between germline ends came to 13 bases. CDR1 is MGHRA, CDR2 YSYEKL, per germline. DNA for the CDR3: TGCGCCAGCAGCGGACGGGGGAGGGATGGCTACACCTTC. Amino acid sequence: CASSGRGRDGYTF.

CDR3 DNA: TGCGCCAGCAGCTTCGAGGGCCGGTGGGGCTACACCTTC. Translating gives CASSFEGRWGYTF. The V call is TRBV5-1, the J call TRBJ1-2, with D hard to call. CDR3 size: 13 residues. V was cut by 2 bases and J by 8 bases, with 13 bases left in between. The germline V gene encodes CDR1 SGHRS and CDR2 YFSETQ.

The chain carries TRBV5-1 and TRBJ1-1; no clear D gene. Germline CDR1 SGHRS, CDR2 YFSETQ. Trimming took off 4 bases at V and 1 base at J, with 11 bases between the two ends. This CDR3 is built from 14 residues. The CDR3 protein is CASSRDTPNTEAFF. CDR3 bases: TGCGCCAGCAGCAGAGACACCCCGAACACTGAAGCTTTCTTT.

This clone has a handful of counts. The chain uses TRBV23-1 and TRBJ1-1; D may be TRBD1 (5 bases). TRBV23-1 is recorded as an ORF, its role being uncertain. CDR3 size: 14 residues. Trimming pared 4 bases from V and 3 bases from J, leaving 12 bases between. The CDR3 spells CASSRRVSDTEAFF. The DNA for the CDR3 is TGCGCCAGCAGTCGCAGGGTTTCAGACACTGAAGCTTTCTTT.

The rearrangement links TRBV7-2 to TRBJ1-3, with D perhaps matching TRBD1 (5 bases). Trimming pared 2 bases from V and 1 base from J, leaving 9 bases between. The CDR3 consists of 15 residues. Germline V gene data show CDR1 as SGHTA and CDR2 as FQGNSA. CDR3 sequence reads: CASSLQGSSGNTIYF. DNA of the CDR3: TGTGCCAGCAGCTTACAGGGATCGTCTGGAAACACCATATATTTT.

The genes are TRBV4-3 and TRBJ1-3; TRBD1 matches at 10 bases. Trimming cost V 5 bases and J 6 bases; bases outside gene matches: 4. The CDR3 is 14 amino acids. The V gene's germline CDR1 is LGHNA and CDR2 YSLEER. The CDR3 region is CASSSRQGANTIYF. In DNA form, the CDR3 reads TGCGCCAGCAGCTCTCGACAGGGGGCAAACACCATATATTTT.

This chain links TRBV19 with TRBJ1-3, with a tentative D call TRBD1 (5 bases). Germline loops: CDR1 LNHDA, CDR2 SQIVND (reference sequence). There are 16 residues in the CDR3. The V end was cut by 1 base, the J end by 2 bases, with 12 bases between. CDR3 bases: TGTGCCAGTAGTATAGGCGGGACGGACCCTGGAAACACCATATATTTT. It yields the protein CASSIGGTDPGNTIYF.

V is TRBV7-9 and J is TRBJ2-2; TRBD2 matches 8 bases. This CDR3 has 16 residues. Germline CDR1 reads SEHNR; CDR2 reads FQNEAQ (reference sequence). With V trimmed by 3 bases and J by 6 bases, 9 bases remained unmatched. The CDR3: CASSFRGGQRSGELFF. The CDR3 DNA is TGTGCCAGCAGCTTCCGGGGGGGGCAGCGTTCCGGGGAGCTGTTTTTT. The full variable domain, completed using reference TRBV7-9 and TRBJ2-2, is DTGVSQNPRHKITKRGQNVTFRCDPISEHNRLYWYRQTLGQGPEFLTYFQNEAQLEKSRLLSDRFSAERPKGSFSTLEIQRTEQGDSAMYLCASSFRGGQRSGELFFGEGSRLTVL.

This clone was seen more than once but under ten times. The chain uses TRBV30 and TRBJ2-7, with D possibly TRBD1 on 6 matching bases. The length of the CDR3 is 12 residues. Between the trimmed V and J ends, which lost 4 bases and 9 bases, there was a span of 16 bases. Germline V gives CDR1 GTSNPN, CDR2 SVGIG (reference sequence). The DNA for the CDR3 is TGTGCCTGGACGCCCACACAGGGTGCGCAGTACTTC. Its translation: CAWTPTQGAQYF.

CDR3 sequence: CASSPQGKGDEQYF. The CDR3 nucleotides read TGTGCCAGCTCACCTCAGGGGAAGGGGGACGAGCAGTACTTC. The chain uses TRBV18 and TRBJ2-7; a weak D match, TRBD1 (6 bases). The CDR3 spans 14 residues. V was trimmed by 3 bases and J by 5 bases, leaving 14 bases between them. Germline V gene sequence: CDR1 KGHSH, CDR2 LQKENI.

Note on this clone: The junction does not match germline at one end; this may be a read error. The V and J genes are TRBV15 and TRBJ1-2; D may be TRBD1 (6 bases). CDR3 length: 14 residues. Germline V lookup: CDR1 LNHNV, CDR2 YYDKDF (reference sequence). The CDR3 DNA follows: TGTGCCACCAGTAGAGCGGACAGTAGGTATGGCTACACCTTC. It translates to CATSRADSRYGYTF. Variable domain in full (rest from reference TRBV15 and TRBJ1-2): DAMVIQNPRYQVTQFGKPVTLSCSQTLNHNVMYWYQQKSSQAPKLLFHYYDKDFNNEADTPDNFQSRRPNTSFCFLDIRSPGLGDTAMYLCATSRADSRYGYTFGSGTRLTVV.

The genes are TRBV5-4 and TRBJ2-1, with a possible D match to TRBD2 (7 bases). Germline CDR1 is SGHNT and CDR2 is YYREEE (reference sequence). With 2 bases removed from V and 2 bases from J, the gap between germline ends came to 14 bases. The CDR3 is made up of 16 amino acids. CDR3 sequence: CASSFPRGGPYNEQFF. CDR3 in DNA: TGTGCCAGCAGCTTCCCGAGGGGGGGACCCTACAATGAGCAGTTCTTC.

The chain employs TRBV4-3 and TRBJ2-6, with TRBD1 matching over 7 bases. The CDR3 consists of 18 residues. Germline loops: CDR1 LGHNA, CDR2 YSLEER. The J segment lost 0 bases and the V segment lost 0 bases, leaving 5 bases of the junction unmatched. CDR3 sequence: CASSQDWGTASGANVLTF. CDR3 bases: TGCGCCAGCAGCCAAGATTGGGGGACAGCCTCTGGGGCCAACGTCCTGACTTTC.

This sequence joins TRBV4-2 and TRBJ2-5; the match to TRBD2 covers 7 bases. The DNA end favors TRBJ2-7, so the J call may be wrong. The germline gives CDR1 LGHNA, CDR2 YNFKEQ. This CDR3 comprises 15 residues. CDR3 sequence reads: CASSPWEGIENEQYF. The CDR3 DNA follows: TGTGCCAGCAGCCCCTGGGAGGGGATCGAGAACGAGCAGTACTTC.

The V call is TRBV18, the J call TRBJ1-6, with a weak D call TRBD1 (6 bases). Trimming cost V 1 base and J 10 bases, with 20 bases left between them. The CDR3 totals 17 residues. The germline CDR1 and CDR2 sequences are KGHSH and LQKENI. The CDR3 bases are TGTGCCAGCTCACCACGGGGGCCACAGGGTAGCCCATCACCCCTCCACTTT. The encoded protein is CASSPRGPQGSPSPLHF.